This TCR beta chain was recovered during a study of blood T cell repertoires in COVID-19. For the study at large: The United States, Italy and Spain supplied acute and convalescent COVID-19 samples. In each case, the material was cDNA or gDNA derived from T cells, B-cell-depleted T cells, or PBMCs.

Profiling relied on immunoSEQ multiplex PCR, and the TCRdb table lists in-frame clones only, not all of them. The sample has 490,000 or so clones, around 85% seen once. The sequenced sample consisted of PBMCs or T cells enriched from blood (not recorded which). The receptor comes from a woman in her sixties who had recovered from COVID-19.

Here the CDR3 reads CASSQDPGDRGGYGYTF. The CDR3 bases are TGCGCCAGCAGCCAAGACCCTGGGGACAGGGGGGGATATGGCTACACCTTC. The chain couples TRBV4-1 to TRBJ1-2; 11 bases align to TRBD1. The CDR3 sequence is 17 residues long. Germline-derived CDR1 and CDR2 are MGHRA and YSYEKL. Trimming took 0 bases from V and 5 from J; bases not matched to a gene: 8.